This T cell receptor (beta chain) was documented in a study of neoadjuvant nivolumab and ipilimumab in lung cancer (dated by TCRdb to 2018 to 2021). For the wider study: Nivolumab was administered intravenously at 3 mg/kg on days 1, 15 and 29, and in the combination arm ipilimumab 1 mg/kg was added on day 1 only. The major pathologic response (MPR) rate in the intention-to-treat population in each study arm was designated as the primary trial endpoint. A total of around 45 patients with operable NSCLC were treated in the trial, with about 23 randomized to nivolumab monotherapy and some 20 randomized to nivolumab plus ipilimumab. The study compared TCR repertoires in pretherapy (baseline) peripheral blood with TCR repertoires in tumors resected at surgery after neoadjuvant immune checkpoint blockade. Matched pretherapy and resected tumor pairs were analyzed for seven patients, of whom four received nivolumab and three received nivolumab plus ipilimumab. What the authors observed across the whole study: From pretherapy to surgery, increases in tumor T-cell richness and clonality were observed in three of three dual-therapy tumors but in only two of four nivolumab-treated tumors. Compared with tumor-adjacent uninvolved lung, resected tumors had greater TCR richness and clonality, and increases showed up in more of the dual-therapy-treated tumors. No significant correlation was found between TCR clonality and pathologic tumor regression, and only one major-pathologic-response sample was available for the clonality analysis. TCR sequencing was performed in a small number of samples. A positive correlation was observed between pretherapy blood TCR richness and richness in tumors resected after neoadjuvant therapy (Spearman R ~ 0.82).

Remarks on this clone: The antigen this receptor binds is unknown. No base qualities exist here, and no much larger clone lies one base off it.

The library was produced with the immunoSEQ multiplex PCR assay. The authors processed their data as follows. Richness and clonality were used to summarize the repertoires, and clones that significantly expanded or contracted between pre- and post-therapy samples were identified. The immuneACCESS repertoire file appears here via TCRdb, limited to in-frame rearrangements. These files lack a portion of the clones; in checked studies, under half of the deficit traces to unresolved V genes, and the cause of the others is not known. The DNA gave D and trimming, while V, J and clone size come from that table. For this sample the table gives some 50,000 clones, of which around 88% were detected only once. About 3.5% of the sample belongs to the ten largest clones. Spanning cysteine to phenylalanine, the CDR3 consists of 14 amino acids. Here the CDR3 DNA is all that survives: 42 bases in frame from base 1. As encoded in the germline V gene, CDR1 is KGHSH while CDR2 is LQKENI. V ends up 6 bases short and J 7 bases short, with an unmatched junction base count of 6.

The label giving this sample's time point can be read as: pretherapy, before neoadjuvant immune checkpoint inhibitors. Samples came from the phase 2 randomized NEOSTAR trial, which tested neoadjuvant nivolumab or nivolumab plus ipilimumab followed by surgery in operable NSCLC. The sequencing here drew on blood, taken before neoadjuvant nivolumab, alone or with ipilimumab. This chain is built from TRBV18 and TRBJ1-4; TRBD1 matches 9 bases in the middle. The TCR comes from an adult with non-small cell lung cancer. Some clones in this sample may be carry-over from other donors' samples. The CDR3 protein: CASSTQGASEKLFF. The nucleotide sequence reads as follows: TGTGCCAGCTCGACACAGGGGGCGAGTGAAAAACTGTTTTTT.